One sample yielded the 10 T cell receptor beta chains listed below, sequenced in a study of cytomegalovirus exposure and HLA in healthy donors. The primer mix had 60 Vbeta and 13 Jbeta primers. Repertoires were generated with immunoSEQ multiplex PCR, while TCRdb's copy carries only in-frame clones and drops some. Of approximately 110,000 clones detected, roughly 80% appear once; the ten largest clones hold around 23%. Sequencing was performed on PBMCs. Receptor source: a man in his thirties or forties in good health and CMV-seropositive.

This clone was detected a few times. The rearrangement uses TRBV5-8 and TRBJ1-6; D is undetermined. The CDR3 runs 15 residues. Germline V gives CDR1 SGHTS, CDR2 YDEGEE. Deletions cut 0 bases from V and 7 bases from J, with 11 bases between. The CDR3 DNA reads as TGTGCCAGCAGCTTGGTCCCGGGAGGGAATTCACCCCTCCACTTT. This gives the protein CASSLVPGGNSPLHF. Based on the CDR3 plus reference TRBV5-8 and TRBJ1-6, the full variable domain is EAGVTQSPTHLIKTRGQQATLRCSPISGHTSVYWYQQALGLGLQFLLWYDEGEERNRGNFPPRFSGRQFPNYSSELNVNALELEDSALYLCASSLVPGGNSPLHFGNGTRLTVT.

The V call is TRBV4-1, the J call TRBJ2-7; D perhaps matches TRBD1 (5 bases). Germline V gene data show CDR1 as MGHRA and CDR2 as YSYEKL. Trimming took off 0 bases at V and 4 bases at J, with 10 bases between the two ends. The CDR3 runs 14 residues. In DNA, the CDR3 is TGCGCCAGCAGCCAAGATGACAGTCTATACGAGCAGTACTTC. Protein product: CASSQDDSLYEQYF.

This chain connects TRBV5-1 to TRBJ2-3; 9 bases agree with TRBD1. The CDR3 is 15 amino acids. The junction had 5 bases not matched to a gene; V was cut back by 4 bases and J by 2 bases. Germline CDR1 SGHRS, CDR2 YFSETQ. The CDR3 here is CASSTGQGITDTQYF. The CDR3 DNA is TGCGCCAGCAGCACAGGACAGGGGATCACAGATACGCAGTATTTT.

The CDR3 loop reads CASSLTSGSMNEQFF. CDR3 nucleotides: TGTGCCAGCAGCCTGACTAGCGGGAGTATGAATGAGCAGTTCTTC. The rearrangement uses TRBV2 and TRBJ2-1, with 12 bases aligning to TRBD2. The CDR3 consists of 15 residues. The ends lost 6 bases at V and 7 bases at J; junction bases unmatched: 7. Germline assignment: CDR1 SNHLY and CDR2 FYNNEI. Together with reference TRBV2 and TRBJ2-1, the CDR3 gives the full variable domain: EPEVTQTPSHQVTQMGQEVILRCVPISNHLYFYWYRQILGQKVEFLVSFYNNEISEKSEIFDDQFSVERPDGSNFTLKIRSTKLEDSAMYFCASSLTSGSMNEQFFGPGTRLTVL.

This rearrangement joins TRBV6-1 to TRBJ2-7; possibly TRBD1 for D (5 bases). V lost 8 bases and J 3 bases, leaving 11 bases between the germline ends. Looked up from germline, CDR1 is MNHNS and CDR2 is SASEGT. The CDR3 is made up of 12 amino acids. The CDR3 region is CASGGQSYEQYF. As DNA, the CDR3 is TGTGCCAGCGGCGGACAAAGCTACGAGCAGTACTTC.

This clone was counted only a few times. The chain is built from TRBV6-5 and TRBJ2-3, with 9 bases identical to TRBD2. Germline lookup yields CDR1 MNHEY and CDR2 SVGAGI. CDR3 length equals 15 residues. J was trimmed by 2 bases and V by 6 bases; bases with no gene match: 6. The DNA of the CDR3 is TGTGCCAGCAGGCGCACTAGCGGGCCCACAGATACGCAGTATTTT. Amino acids: CASRRTSGPTDTQYF.

V usage is TRBV21-1 and J usage is TRBJ2-7; the table gives TRBD1 as D, unverified against the DNA. TRBV21-1 is an annotated pseudogene. CDR3 length equals 18 residues. In DNA form, the CDR3 reads TGTGCCAGCAGCAAAGGCCAGACTCGGACAGGGGTGACCCACGAGCAGTACTTC. Its translation: CASSKGQTRTGVTHEQYF.

The chain uses TRBV5-6 and TRBJ1-2; 9 positions agree with TRBD1. CDR1 and CDR2 (germline): SGHDT, YYEEEE. With 3 bases clipped from V and 5 bases from J, the junction kept 8 bases outside the gene matches. The CDR3 covers 15 residues. CDR3 nucleotide sequence: TGTGCCAGCAGCTCCACCGGGACAGGGACTTATGGCTACACCTTC. It specifies CASSSTGTGTYGYTF.

V gene TRBV6-1 combines with J gene TRBJ1-5; 8 bases match TRBD1. The V segment lost 4 bases and the J segment 0 bases; nucleotides outside the gene matches: 5. The CDR3 consists of 16 residues. The germline V gene has CDR1 MNHNS and CDR2 SASEGT. CDR3 DNA: TGTGCCAGCAGTGTACGGACAGGGTATAGCAATCAGCCCCAGCATTTT. Amino acids: CASSVRTGYSNQPQHF.

J is TRBJ2-7 and V is TRBV11-2; 7 positions agree with TRBD2. With V trimmed by 5 bases and J by 2 bases, 3 bases remained unmatched. This CDR3 has 13 residues. Germline V gene data show CDR1 as SGHAT and CDR2 as FQNNGV. The CDR3 loop is CASSAGRAYEQYV. Here the CDR3 DNA reads TGTGCCAGCAGCGCGGGGAGGGCCTACGAGCAGTACGTC.